This T cell receptor (beta chain) was sequenced during a study of T cell changes during pregnancy in multiple sclerosis. Using immunoSEQ multiplex PCR, the repertoire was profiled, and TCRdb retains in-frame clones only, with some absent. The sample lists about 52,000 clones; roughly 92% were seen once. V shed 7 bases and J shed 3 bases, with 10 bases lying between them. The germline gives CDR1 SNHLY, CDR2 FYNNEI. The length of the CDR3 is 12 residues. The clonotype originates from a female donor with multiple sclerosis, enrolled in a pregnancy study. The gene calls are TRBV2 and TRBJ2-7, with a possible D match to TRBD2 (6 bases). The specimen was CD4+ T cells from peripheral blood mononuclear cells, collected before pregnancy. Here the CDR3 reads CASTPEGYEQYF. For the CDR3, the DNA is TGTGCCAGCACCCCGGAGGGCTACGAGCAGTACTTC.